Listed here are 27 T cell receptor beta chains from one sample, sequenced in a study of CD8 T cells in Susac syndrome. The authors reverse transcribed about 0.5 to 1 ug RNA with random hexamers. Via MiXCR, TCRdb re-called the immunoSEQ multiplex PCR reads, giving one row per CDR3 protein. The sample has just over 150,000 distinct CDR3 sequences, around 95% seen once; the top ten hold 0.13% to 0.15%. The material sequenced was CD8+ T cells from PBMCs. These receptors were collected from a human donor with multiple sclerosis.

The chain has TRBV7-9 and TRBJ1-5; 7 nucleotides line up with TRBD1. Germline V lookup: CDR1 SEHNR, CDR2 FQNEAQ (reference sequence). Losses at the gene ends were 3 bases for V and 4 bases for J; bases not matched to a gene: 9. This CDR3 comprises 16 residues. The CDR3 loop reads CASSFGQGGRNQPQHF. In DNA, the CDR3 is TGTGCCAGCAGCTTTGGGCAGGGGGGACGGAATCAGCCCCAGCATTTT.

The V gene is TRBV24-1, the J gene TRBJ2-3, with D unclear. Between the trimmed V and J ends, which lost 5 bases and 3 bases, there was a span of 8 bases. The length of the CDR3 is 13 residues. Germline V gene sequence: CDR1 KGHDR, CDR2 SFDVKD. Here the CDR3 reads CATSAGLTDTQYF. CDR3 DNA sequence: TGTGCCACCAGTGCAGGCCTTACAGATACGCAGTATTTT.

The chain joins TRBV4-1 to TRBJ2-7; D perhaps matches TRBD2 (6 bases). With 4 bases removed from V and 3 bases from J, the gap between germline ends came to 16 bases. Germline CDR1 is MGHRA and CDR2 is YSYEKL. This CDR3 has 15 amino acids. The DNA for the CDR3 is TGCGCCAGCAGCCCGCAACCTGGGACTGGCTACGAGCAGTACGTC. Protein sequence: CASSPQPGTGYEQYV.

The CDR3 is CASSEAAGGSYEQYV. DNA for the CDR3: TGTGCCAGCAGTGAAGCGGCGGGTGGATCCTACGAGCAGTACGTC. V usage is TRBV6-1 and J usage is TRBJ2-7; a possible D gene is TRBD2 (5 bases). V lost 0 bases to trimming and J lost 1 base, with 10 bases between them. The germline gives CDR1 MNHNS, CDR2 SASEGT. The CDR3 runs 15 residues.

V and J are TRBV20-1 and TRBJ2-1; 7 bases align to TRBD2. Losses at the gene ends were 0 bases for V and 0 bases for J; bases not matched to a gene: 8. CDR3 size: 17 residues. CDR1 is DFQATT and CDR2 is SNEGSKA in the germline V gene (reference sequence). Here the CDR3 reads CSARDLGRGISYNEQFF. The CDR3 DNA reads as TGCAGTGCTAGAGATCTCGGGCGGGGGATCTCCTACAATGAGCAGTTCTTC.

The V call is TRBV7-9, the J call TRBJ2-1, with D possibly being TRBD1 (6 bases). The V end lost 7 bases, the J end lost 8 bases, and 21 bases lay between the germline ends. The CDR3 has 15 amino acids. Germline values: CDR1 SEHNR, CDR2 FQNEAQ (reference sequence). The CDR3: CASNSRVGAEDEQFF. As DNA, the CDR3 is TGTGCCAGCAACTCTCGAGTGGGGGCCGAGGATGAGCAGTTCTTC.

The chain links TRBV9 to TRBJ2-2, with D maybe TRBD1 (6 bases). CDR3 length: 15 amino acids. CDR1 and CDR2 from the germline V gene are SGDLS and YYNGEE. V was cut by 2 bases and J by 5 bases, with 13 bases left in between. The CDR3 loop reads CASSVETGFTGELFF. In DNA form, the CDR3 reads TGTGCCAGCAGCGTCGAAACAGGGTTTACCGGGGAGCTGTTTTTT. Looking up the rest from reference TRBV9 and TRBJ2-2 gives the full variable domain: DSGVTQTPKHLITATGQRVTLRCSPRSGDLSVYWYQQSLDQGLQFLIQYYNGEERAKGNILERFSAQQFPDLHSELNLSSLELGDSALYFCASSVETGFTGELFFGEGSRLTVL.

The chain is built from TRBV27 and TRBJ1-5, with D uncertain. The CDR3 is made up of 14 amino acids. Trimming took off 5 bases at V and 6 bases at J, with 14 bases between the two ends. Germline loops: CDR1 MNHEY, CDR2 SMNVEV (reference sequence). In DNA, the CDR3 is TGTGCCAGCAGTCCCCGCGGTGTCGTTCAGCCCCAGCATTTT. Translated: CASSPRGVVQPQHF.

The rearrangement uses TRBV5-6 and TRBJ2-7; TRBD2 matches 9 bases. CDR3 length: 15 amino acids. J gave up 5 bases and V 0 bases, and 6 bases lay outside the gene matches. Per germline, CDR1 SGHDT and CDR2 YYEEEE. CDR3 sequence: CASSLEAGGLHEQYF. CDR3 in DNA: TGTGCCAGCAGCTTGGAAGCGGGGGGCCTCCACGAGCAGTACTTC.

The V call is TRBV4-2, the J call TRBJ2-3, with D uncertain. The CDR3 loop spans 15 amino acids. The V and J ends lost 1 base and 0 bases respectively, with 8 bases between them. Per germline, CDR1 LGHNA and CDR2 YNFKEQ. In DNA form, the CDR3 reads TGTGCCAGCAGCCAAGGCTGGGCTAGCACAGATACGCAGTATTTT. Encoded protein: CASSQGWASTDTQYF.

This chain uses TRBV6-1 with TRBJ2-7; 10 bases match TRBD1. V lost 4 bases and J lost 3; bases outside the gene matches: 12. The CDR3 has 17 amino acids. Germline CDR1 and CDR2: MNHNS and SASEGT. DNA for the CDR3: TGTGCCAGCAGTGCCTCGCCTCGCCGGGACAGGGGCTACGAGCAGTACTTC. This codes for CASSASPRRDRGYEQYF.

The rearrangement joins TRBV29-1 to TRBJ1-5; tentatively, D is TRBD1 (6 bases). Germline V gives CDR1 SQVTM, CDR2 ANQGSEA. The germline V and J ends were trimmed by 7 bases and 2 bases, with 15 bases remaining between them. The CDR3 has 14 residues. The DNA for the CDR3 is TGCAGCGCCACACAGGGCCTCGGCAATCAGCCCCAGCATTTT. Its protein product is CSATQGLGNQPQHF.

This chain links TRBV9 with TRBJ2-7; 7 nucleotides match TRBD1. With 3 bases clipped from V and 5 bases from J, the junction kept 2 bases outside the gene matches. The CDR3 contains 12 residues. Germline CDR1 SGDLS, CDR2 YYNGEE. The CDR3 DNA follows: TGTGCCAGCAGCGACGACAGGGACGAGCAGTACTTC. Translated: CASSDDRDEQYF. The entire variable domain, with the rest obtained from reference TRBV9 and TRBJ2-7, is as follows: DSGVTQTPKHLITATGQRVTLRCSPRSGDLSVYWYQQSLDQGLQFLIQYYNGEERAKGNILERFSAQQFPDLHSELNLSSLELGDSALYFCASSDDRDEQYFGPGTRLTVT.

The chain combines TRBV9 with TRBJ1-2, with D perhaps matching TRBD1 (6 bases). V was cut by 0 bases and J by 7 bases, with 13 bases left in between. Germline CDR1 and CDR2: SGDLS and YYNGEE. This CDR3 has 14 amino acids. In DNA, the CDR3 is TGTGCCAGCAGCGTAGGGTCAGGGGTACTTGGCTACACCTTC. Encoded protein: CASSVGSGVLGYTF.

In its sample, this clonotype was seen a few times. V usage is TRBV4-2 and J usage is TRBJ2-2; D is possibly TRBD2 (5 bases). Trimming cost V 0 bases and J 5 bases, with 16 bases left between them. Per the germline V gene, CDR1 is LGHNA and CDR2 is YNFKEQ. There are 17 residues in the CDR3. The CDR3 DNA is TGTGCCAGCAGCCAAGATCCGGGGAGTGTATGGACCGGGGAGCTGTTTTTT. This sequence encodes CASSQDPGSVWTGELFF.

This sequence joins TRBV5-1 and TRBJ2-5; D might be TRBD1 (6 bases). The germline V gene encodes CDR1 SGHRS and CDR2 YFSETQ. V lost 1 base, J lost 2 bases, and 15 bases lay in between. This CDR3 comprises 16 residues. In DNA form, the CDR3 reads TGCGCCAGCAGCTTGTGGGACAACCTCTCACAAGAGACCCAGTACTTC. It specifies CASSLWDNLSQETQYF. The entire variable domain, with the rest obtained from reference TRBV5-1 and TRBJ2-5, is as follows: KAGVTQTPRYLIKTRGQQVTLSCSPISGHRSVSWYQQTPGQGLQFLFEYFSETQRNKGNFPGRFSGRQFSNSRSEMNVSTLELGDSALYLCASSLWDNLSQETQYFGPGTRLLVL.

The CDR3 loop is CASSQTGPIYEQYF. DNA of the CDR3: TGTGCCAGCAGCCAGACAGGGCCTATCTACGAGCAGTACTTC. The chain has TRBV14 and TRBJ2-7, with 7 bases lining up with TRBD1. The CDR3 runs to 14 residues. The germline V gene encodes CDR1 SGHDN and CDR2 FVKESK. V was clipped by 3 bases and J by 3 bases; unmatched bases: 5.

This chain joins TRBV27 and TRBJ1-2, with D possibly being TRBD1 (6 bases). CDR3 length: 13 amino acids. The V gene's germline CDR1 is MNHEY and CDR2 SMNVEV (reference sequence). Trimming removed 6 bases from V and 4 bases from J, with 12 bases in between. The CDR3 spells CASSGGHRYGYTF. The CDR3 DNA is TGTGCCAGCAGCGGGGGACACCGCTATGGCTACACCTTC.

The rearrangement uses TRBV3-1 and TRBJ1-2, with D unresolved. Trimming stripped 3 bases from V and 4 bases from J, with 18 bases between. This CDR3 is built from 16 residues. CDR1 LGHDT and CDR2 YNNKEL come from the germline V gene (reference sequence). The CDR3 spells CASSHRTDERSYGYTF. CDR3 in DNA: TGTGCCAGCAGCCACCGGACGGACGAAAGGAGCTATGGCTACACCTTC.

CDR3 DNA: TGTGCCAGCAGTCGCCGGGGAGGGTATGGCTACACCTTC. Its translation is CASSRRGGYGYTF. The chain is built from TRBV27 and TRBJ1-2; D gene unclear. V was cut by 5 bases and J by 5 bases, with 12 bases left in between. This CDR3 region has 13 residues. CDR1 is MNHEY and CDR2 is SMNVEV in the germline V gene (reference sequence).

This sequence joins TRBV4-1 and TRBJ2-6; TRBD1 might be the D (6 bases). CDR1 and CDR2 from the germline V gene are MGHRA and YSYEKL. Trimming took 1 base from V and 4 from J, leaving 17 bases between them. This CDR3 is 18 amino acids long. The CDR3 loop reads CASSQGPGTSLGANVLTF. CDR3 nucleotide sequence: TGCGCCAGCAGCCAAGGTCCAGGGACATCTCTGGGGGCCAACGTCCTGACTTTC.

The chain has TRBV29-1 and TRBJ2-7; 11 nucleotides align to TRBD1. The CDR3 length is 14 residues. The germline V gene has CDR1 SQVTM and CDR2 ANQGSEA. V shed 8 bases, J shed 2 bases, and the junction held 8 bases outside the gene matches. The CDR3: CSIRGQGVPYEQYF. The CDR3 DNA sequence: TGCAGCATACGGGGACAGGGGGTACCCTACGAGCAGTACTTC.

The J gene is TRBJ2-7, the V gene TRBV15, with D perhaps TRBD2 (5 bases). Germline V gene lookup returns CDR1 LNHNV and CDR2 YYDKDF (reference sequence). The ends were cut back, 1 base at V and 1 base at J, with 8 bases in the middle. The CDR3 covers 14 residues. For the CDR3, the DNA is TGTGCCACCAGCAGAGTAAGGACTTCCTACGAGCAGTACGTC. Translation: CATSRVRTSYEQYV.

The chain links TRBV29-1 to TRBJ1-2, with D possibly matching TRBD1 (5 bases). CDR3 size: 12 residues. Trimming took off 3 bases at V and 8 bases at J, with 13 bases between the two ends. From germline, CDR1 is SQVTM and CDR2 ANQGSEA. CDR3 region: CSVDQGSRGYTF. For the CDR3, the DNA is TGCAGCGTTGATCAGGGTAGTAGAGGCTACACCTTC.

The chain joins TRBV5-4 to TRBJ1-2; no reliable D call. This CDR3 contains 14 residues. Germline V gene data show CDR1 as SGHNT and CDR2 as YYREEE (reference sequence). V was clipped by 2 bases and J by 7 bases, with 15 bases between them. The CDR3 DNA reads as TGTGCCAGCAGCTTTCCAAAAGTTCACTCTGGCTACACCTTC. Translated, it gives CASSFPKVHSGYTF.

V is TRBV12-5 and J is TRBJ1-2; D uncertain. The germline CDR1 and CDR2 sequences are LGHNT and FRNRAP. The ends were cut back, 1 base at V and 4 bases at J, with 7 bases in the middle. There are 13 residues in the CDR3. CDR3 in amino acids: CASGLEAAYGYTF. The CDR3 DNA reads TGTGCTAGTGGTTTGGAGGCAGCCTATGGCTACACCTTC.

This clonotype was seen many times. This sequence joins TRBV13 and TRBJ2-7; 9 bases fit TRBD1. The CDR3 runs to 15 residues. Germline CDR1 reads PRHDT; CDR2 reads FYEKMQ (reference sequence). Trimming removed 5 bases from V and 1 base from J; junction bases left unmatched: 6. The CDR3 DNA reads TGTGCCAGCAGCCCGGGGGACAGGGCGTCCTACGAGCAGTACGTC. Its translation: CASSPGDRASYEQYV.